Each of the 21 T cell receptor beta chains below was sequenced from the same sample in a study of PD-1 blockade in classical Hodgkin lymphoma. Clones were sequenced by immunoSEQ multiplex PCR, and TCRdb holds only the in-frame ones, with some missing. The data contain tens of thousands of clones, approximately 78% of them singletons. Time point given: cycle 4 day 1 (C4D1), after 6 weeks of nivolumab. With no exception, relapse followed autologous stem cell transplantation in all patients, and brentuximab vedotin exposure varied. Specimen: peripheral blood mononuclear cells (PBMCs), collected before the fourth cycle of nivolumab. The receptors stem from a human donor with classical Hodgkin lymphoma.

The chain recombines TRBV11-2 with TRBJ2-5, with D possibly being TRBD2 (7 bases). With 1 base removed from V and 3 bases from J, the gap between germline ends came to 12 bases. CDR1 and CDR2 from the germline V gene are SGHAT and FQNNGV. This CDR3 is 15 amino acids long. CDR3 in amino acids: CASSLAGGPKETQYF. The CDR3, as DNA: TGTGCCAGCAGCTTAGCCGGGGGGCCTAAAGAGACCCAGTACTTC. Supplemented by reference TRBV11-2 and TRBJ2-5, the full variable domain reads EAGVAQSPRYKIIEKRQSVAFWCNPISGHATLYWYQQILGQGPKLLIQFQNNGVVDDSQLPKDRFSAERLKGVDSTLKIQPAKLEDSAVYLCASSLAGGPKETQYFGPGTRLLVL.

The chain couples TRBV5-6 to TRBJ2-1; 10 bases are a match to TRBD1. Trimming took 3 bases from V and 7 from J; bases not matched to a gene: 7. Germline V gene sequence: CDR1 SGHDT, CDR2 YYEEEE. This CDR3 contains 15 residues. In nucleotides, the CDR3 is TGTGCCAGCAGCTACCGACGGACAGGGGGTAATGAGCAGTTCTTC. Its translation is CASSYRRTGGNEQFF.

The chain uses TRBV14 and TRBJ1-2; D ambiguous. V lost 4 bases to trimming and J lost 5 bases, with 11 bases between them. The CDR3 totals 13 residues. The germline V gene encodes CDR1 SGHDN and CDR2 FVKESK. CDR3 in amino acids: CASSLWESYGYTF. DNA of the CDR3: TGTGCCAGCAGCCTTTGGGAGAGTTATGGCTACACCTTC.

The chain combines TRBV11-3 with TRBJ2-2; tentatively, D is TRBD1 (6 bases). There are 18 residues in the CDR3. CDR1 is SGHNT and CDR2 is YENEEA in the germline V gene. Trimming took 3 bases from V and 0 from J, leaving 17 bases between them. The chain's CDR3 is CASSFSLTGTTNTGELFF. CDR3 coding DNA: TGTGCCAGCAGCTTTAGTCTAACAGGGACCACGAACACCGGGGAGCTGTTTTTT.

The chain links TRBV5-1 to TRBJ2-1; D perhaps matches TRBD1 (5 bases). The CDR3 extends over 16 amino acids. Trimming pared 4 bases from V and 0 bases from J, leaving 14 bases between. Germline V gene sequence: CDR1 SGHRS, CDR2 YFSETQ. CDR3 amino acids: CASSGADGSSYNEQFF. The CDR3 region has the DNA TGCGCCAGCAGCGGGGCTGACGGCAGCTCCTACAATGAGCAGTTCTTC.

The V call is TRBV19, the J call TRBJ1-1; possibly TRBD1 for D (5 bases). The germline CDR1 and CDR2 sequences are LNHDA and SQIVND (reference sequence). With 1 base removed from V and 0 bases from J, the gap between germline ends came to 9 bases. This CDR3 is 15 amino acids long. This chain's CDR3 is CASSIAQGVNTEAFF. The CDR3 DNA reads as TGTGCCAGTAGTATAGCCCAGGGTGTGAACACTGAAGCTTTCTTT.

This chain connects TRBV15 to TRBJ1-1; D is unresolved. V lost 3 bases and J 5 bases, leaving 7 bases between the germline ends. CDR1 and CDR2 (germline): LNHNV, YYDKDF (reference sequence). The CDR3 contains 12 residues. The CDR3 DNA reads TGTGCCACCAGCAGGGAAATGACTGAAGCTTTCTTT. Encoded protein: CATSREMTEAFF.

V and J are TRBV5-6 and TRBJ1-5, with D perhaps matching TRBD1 (6 bases). V lost 5 bases, J lost 3 bases, and 12 bases lay in between. In germline, CDR1 is SGHDT, CDR2 YYEEEE. The CDR3 length is 14 residues. CDR3 region: CASSPQGNNQPQHF. The CDR3 coding sequence is TGTGCCAGCAGTCCACAGGGCAACAATCAGCCCCAGCATTTT.

The chain links TRBV15 to TRBJ1-3; no clear D. From germline, CDR1 is LNHNV and CDR2 YYDKDF (reference sequence). V lost 0 bases to trimming and J lost 4 bases, with 10 bases between them. The CDR3 runs 15 residues. Here the CDR3 reads CATSRDPGPGNTIYF. The CDR3 coding sequence is TGTGCCACCAGCAGAGACCCGGGCCCCGGAAACACCATATATTTT.

The chain recombines TRBV28 with TRBJ2-7; D not certain. In germline, CDR1 is MDHEN, CDR2 SYDVKM. The CDR3 has 12 residues. V was shortened by 6 bases and J by 4 bases, with 10 bases between the two germline ends. The CDR3 region is CASSLAAYEQYF. CDR3 DNA: TGTGCCAGCAGCCTGGCGGCTTACGAGCAGTACTTC.

J is TRBJ1-4 and V is TRBV7-8; unclear D gene. V shed 1 base and J shed 8 bases, with 5 bases lying between them. The CDR3 contains 12 residues. Germline V gene sequence: CDR1 SGHVS, CDR2 FQNEAQ. Written as DNA, the CDR3 is TGTGCCAGCAGCTTAGTGGAGGAAAAACTGTTTTTT. Translated, it gives CASSLVEEKLFF.

This clone was seen just once. The genes are TRBV27 and TRBJ2-1, with D perhaps TRBD1 (6 bases). Germline V gene sequence: CDR1 MNHEY, CDR2 SMNVEV (reference sequence). V was clipped by 8 bases and J by 7 bases, with 18 bases between them. The CDR3 loop spans 14 amino acids. CDR3 nucleotides: TGTGCCAGCTCAGCTCAGGGGCCCGCAAATGAGCAGTTCTTC. As protein: CASSAQGPANEQFF.

The chain combines TRBV18 with TRBJ1-1; D is undetermined. The germline CDR1 and CDR2 sequences are KGHSH and LQKENI. Trimming took 4 bases from V and 3 from J, leaving 15 bases between them. The CDR3 is 15 residues long. The CDR3 sequence is CASSRAAAGYTEAFF. The CDR3 region has the DNA TGTGCCAGCTCACGGGCAGCCGCTGGGTACACTGAAGCTTTCTTT.

The CDR3 DNA follows: TGTGCCAGCAGCCCCTTTGGGGCCAACGTCCTGACTTTC. Translation: CASSPFGANVLTF. This chain connects TRBV6-6 to TRBJ2-6; D is unclear. The CDR3 is 13 amino acids. Trimming took 6 bases from V and 3 from J, leaving 6 bases between them. Germline lookup yields CDR1 MNHNY and CDR2 SVGAGI (reference sequence).

The chain recombines TRBV2 with TRBJ2-3; TRBD2 matches at 12 bases. This CDR3 is built from 16 residues. The trim removed 5 bases at V and 2 bases at J, leaving 5 bases unmatched. Germline-derived CDR1 and CDR2 are SNHLY and FYNNEI. CDR3 in amino acids: CASSIPSGGATDTQYF. Written as DNA, the CDR3 is TGTGCCAGCAGTATCCCTAGCGGGGGGGCCACAGATACGCAGTATTTT.

This chain connects TRBV18 to TRBJ2-1; D not certain. The CDR3 spans 11 residues. Germline loops: CDR1 KGHSH, CDR2 LQKENI. V lost 6 bases to trimming and J lost 7 bases, with 7 bases between them. In nucleotides, the CDR3 is TGTGCCAGCTCCTTAATTAATGAGCAGTTCTTC. This sequence encodes CASSLINEQFF.

The chain combines TRBV19 with TRBJ1-2, with D perhaps TRBD1 (6 bases). The CDR3 consists of 14 residues. V was pared by 5 bases and J by 1 base, with 11 bases between. CDR1 and CDR2 (germline): LNHDA, SQIVND (reference sequence). CDR3 sequence reads: CASSSRTVNYGYTF. CDR3 bases: TGTGCCAGTAGTTCGAGGACAGTTAACTATGGCTACACCTTC.

V and J are TRBV5-5 and TRBJ1-4, with D possibly being TRBD1 (5 bases). The germline V gene has CDR1 SGHKS and CDR2 YYEKEE (reference sequence). Trimming removed 0 bases at V and 6 bases at J, with 21 bases between. The CDR3 consists of 18 residues. CDR3 amino acids: CASSLAWQGVIWDEKLFF. The DNA of the CDR3 is TGTGCCAGCAGCTTGGCTTGGCAGGGAGTTATTTGGGATGAAAAACTGTTTTTT.

This chain connects TRBV5-1 to TRBJ2-2; 10 positions match TRBD2. V lost 2 bases, J lost 3 bases, and 1 base stayed unmatched. CDR3 length equals 15 residues. Germline V gene sequence: CDR1 SGHRS, CDR2 YFSETQ. The CDR3 region has the DNA TGCGCCAGCAGCTTAGGGACTAGCGACACCGGGGAGCTGTTTTTT. As protein: CASSLGTSDTGELFF.

This clone has a handful of counts. This chain uses TRBV25-1 with TRBJ1-1; weak D call: TRBD1 (5 bases). The germline V gene encodes CDR1 MGHDK and CDR2 SYGVNS. The V end lost 3 bases, the J end lost 5 bases, and 10 bases lay between the germline ends. CDR3 size: 13 residues. CDR3 region: CASSEGLRTEAFF. CDR3 in DNA: TGTGCCAGCAGTGAGGGACTAAGGACTGAAGCTTTCTTT.

The V and J genes are TRBV11-3 and TRBJ2-7; 10 bases align to TRBD2. The CDR3 sequence is 17 residues long. CDR1 is SGHNT and CDR2 is YENEEA in the germline V gene. Trimming removed 2 bases from V and 0 bases from J; junction bases left unmatched: 7. CDR3 sequence reads: CASSLRSGGPSSYEQYF. The CDR3 nucleotides are TGTGCCAGCAGCTTACGTAGCGGGGGGCCCAGCTCCTACGAGCAGTACTTC.